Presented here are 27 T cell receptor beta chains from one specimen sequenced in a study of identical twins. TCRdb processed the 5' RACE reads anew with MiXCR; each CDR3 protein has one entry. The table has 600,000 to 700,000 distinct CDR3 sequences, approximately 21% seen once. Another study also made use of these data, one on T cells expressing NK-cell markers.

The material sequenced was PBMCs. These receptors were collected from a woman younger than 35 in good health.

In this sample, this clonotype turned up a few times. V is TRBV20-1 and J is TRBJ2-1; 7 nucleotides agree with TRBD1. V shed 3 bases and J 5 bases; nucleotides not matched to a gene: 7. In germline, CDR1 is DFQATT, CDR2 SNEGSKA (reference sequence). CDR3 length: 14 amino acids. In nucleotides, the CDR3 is TGCAGTGCTAGGAAGGGGGCAACAAACAATGAGCAGTTCTTC. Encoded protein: CSARKGATNNEQFF.

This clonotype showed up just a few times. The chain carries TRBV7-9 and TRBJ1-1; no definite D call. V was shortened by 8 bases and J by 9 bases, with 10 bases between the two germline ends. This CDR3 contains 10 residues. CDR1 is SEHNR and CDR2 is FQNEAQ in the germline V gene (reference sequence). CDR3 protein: CASRPNQAFF. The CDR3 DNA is TGTGCCAGCCGCCCTAACCAAGCTTTCTTT.

The DNA of the CDR3 is TGTGCCAGCAGCGCCTCGACAGGGGCTAATGAAAAACTGTTTTTT. This gives the protein CASSASTGANEKLFF. This chain uses TRBV7-8 with TRBJ1-4, with 8 bases lining up with TRBD1. Trimming removed 5 bases from V and 3 bases from J; junction bases left unmatched: 5. The CDR3 covers 15 residues. Germline values: CDR1 SGHVS, CDR2 FQNEAQ.

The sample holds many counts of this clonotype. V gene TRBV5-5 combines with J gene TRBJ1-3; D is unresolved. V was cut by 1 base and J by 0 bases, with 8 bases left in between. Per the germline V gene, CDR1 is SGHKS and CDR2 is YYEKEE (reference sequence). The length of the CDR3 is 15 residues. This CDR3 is CASSLRADSGNTIYF. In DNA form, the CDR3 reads TGTGCCAGCAGCTTGAGGGCTGACTCTGGAAACACCATATATTTT.

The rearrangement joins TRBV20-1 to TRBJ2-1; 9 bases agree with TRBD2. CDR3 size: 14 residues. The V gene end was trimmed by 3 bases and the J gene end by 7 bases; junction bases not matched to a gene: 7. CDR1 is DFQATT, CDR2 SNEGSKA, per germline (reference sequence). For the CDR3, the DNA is TGCAGTGCTAGTCGGTCTAGCGGGATTAATGAGCAGTTCTTC. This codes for CSASRSSGINEQFF.

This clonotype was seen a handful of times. The CDR3 loop is CAISEVAGQETQYF. The CDR3 nucleotides read TGTGCCATCAGTGAGGTTGCGGGCCAAGAGACCCAGTACTTC. The chain links TRBV10-3 to TRBJ2-5; a weak D match, TRBD2 (5 bases). This CDR3 region has 14 residues. V was trimmed by 2 bases and J by 1 base, leaving 8 bases between them. Germline V gene data show CDR1 as ENHRY and CDR2 as SYGVKD.

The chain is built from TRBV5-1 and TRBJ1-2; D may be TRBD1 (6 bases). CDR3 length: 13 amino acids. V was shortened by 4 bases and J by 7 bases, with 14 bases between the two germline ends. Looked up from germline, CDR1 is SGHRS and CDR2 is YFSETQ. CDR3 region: CASSINRDSGYTF. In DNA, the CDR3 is TGCGCCAGCAGCATCAACAGGGACTCTGGCTACACCTTC.

The CDR3 region has the DNA TGTGCCAGCAGCCCCTGGGTGACGAGCGGTTCAAAAGATACGCAGTATTTT. This gives the protein CASSPWVTSGSKDTQYF. This chain links TRBV11-2 with TRBJ2-3; D possibly corresponds to TRBD2 (5 bases). Germline-derived CDR1 and CDR2 are SGHAT and FQNNGV. V was cut by 5 bases and J by 5 bases, with 23 bases left in between. The CDR3 has 17 residues.

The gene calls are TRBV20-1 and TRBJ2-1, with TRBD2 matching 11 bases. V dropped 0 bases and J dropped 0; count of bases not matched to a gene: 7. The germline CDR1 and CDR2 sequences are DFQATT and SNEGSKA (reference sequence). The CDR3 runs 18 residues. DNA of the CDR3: TGCAGTGCTAGAGATAAACTAGCGGGGGCGACCTCCTACAATGAGCAGTTCTTC. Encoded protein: CSARDKLAGATSYNEQFF.

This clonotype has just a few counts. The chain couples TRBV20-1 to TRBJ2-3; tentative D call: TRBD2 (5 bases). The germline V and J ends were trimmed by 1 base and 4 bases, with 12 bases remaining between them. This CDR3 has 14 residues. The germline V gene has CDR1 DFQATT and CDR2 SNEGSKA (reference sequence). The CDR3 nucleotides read TGCAGTGCTAGAGCGGGATACGGCGCAGATACGCAGTATTTT. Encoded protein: CSARAGYGADTQYF.

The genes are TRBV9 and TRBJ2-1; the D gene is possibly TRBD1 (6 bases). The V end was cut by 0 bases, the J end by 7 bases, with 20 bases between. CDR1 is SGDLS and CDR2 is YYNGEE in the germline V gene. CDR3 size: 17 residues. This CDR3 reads CASSVGEGGEGFNEQFF. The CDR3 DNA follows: TGTGCCAGCAGCGTAGGAGAAGGGGGTGAAGGGTTTAATGAGCAGTTCTTC.

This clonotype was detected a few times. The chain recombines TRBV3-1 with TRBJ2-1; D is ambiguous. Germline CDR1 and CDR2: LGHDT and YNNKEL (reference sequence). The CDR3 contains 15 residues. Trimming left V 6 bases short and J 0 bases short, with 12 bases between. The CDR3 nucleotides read TGTGCCAGCAGTCCCGATCTAAGCTCCTACAATGAGCAGTTCTTC. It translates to CASSPDLSSYNEQFF.

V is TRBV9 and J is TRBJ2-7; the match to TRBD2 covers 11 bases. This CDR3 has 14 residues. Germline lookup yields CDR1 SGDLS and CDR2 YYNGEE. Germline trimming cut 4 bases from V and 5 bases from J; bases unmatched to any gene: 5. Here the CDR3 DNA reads TGTGCCAGCAGCCCCGGGACTAGCGGACACGAGCAGTACTTC. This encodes CASSPGTSGHEQYF. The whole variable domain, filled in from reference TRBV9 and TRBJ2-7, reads DSGVTQTPKHLITATGQRVTLRCSPRSGDLSVYWYQQSLDQGLQFLIQYYNGEERAKGNILERFSAQQFPDLHSELNLSSLELGDSALYFCASSPGTSGHEQYFGPGTRLTVT.

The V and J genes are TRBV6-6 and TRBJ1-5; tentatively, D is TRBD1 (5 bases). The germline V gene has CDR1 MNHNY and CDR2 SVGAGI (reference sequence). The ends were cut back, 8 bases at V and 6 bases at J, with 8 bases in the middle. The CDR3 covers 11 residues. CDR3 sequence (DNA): TGTGCCAGCGGGAGGGGTCAGCCCCAGCATTTT. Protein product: CASGRGQPQHF.

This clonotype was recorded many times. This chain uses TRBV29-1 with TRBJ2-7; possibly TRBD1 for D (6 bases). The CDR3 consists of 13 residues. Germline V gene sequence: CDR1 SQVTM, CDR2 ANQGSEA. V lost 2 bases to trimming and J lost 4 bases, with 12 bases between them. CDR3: CSVESGVPYEQYF. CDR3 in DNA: TGCAGCGTTGAATCAGGGGTCCCTTACGAGCAGTACTTC.

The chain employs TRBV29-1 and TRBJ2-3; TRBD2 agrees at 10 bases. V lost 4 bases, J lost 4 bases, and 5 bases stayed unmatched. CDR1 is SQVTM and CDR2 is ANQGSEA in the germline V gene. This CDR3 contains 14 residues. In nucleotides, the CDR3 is TGCAGCGTTGGTAGCGGGAGGCCGTCAGATACGCAGTATTTT. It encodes CSVGSGRPSDTQYF.

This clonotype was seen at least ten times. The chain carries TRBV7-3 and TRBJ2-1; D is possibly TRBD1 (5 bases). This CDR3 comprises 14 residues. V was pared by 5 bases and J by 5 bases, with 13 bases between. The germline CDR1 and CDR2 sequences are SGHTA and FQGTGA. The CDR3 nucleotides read TGTGCCAGCAGCCAGGGTCGATTCGACAATGAGCAGTTCTTC. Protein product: CASSQGRFDNEQFF.

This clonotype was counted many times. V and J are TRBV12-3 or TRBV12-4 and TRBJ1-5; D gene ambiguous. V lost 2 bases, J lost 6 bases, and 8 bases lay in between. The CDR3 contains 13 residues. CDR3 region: CASSLMGGQPQHF. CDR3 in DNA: TGTGCCAGCAGTTTAATGGGTGGTCAGCCCCAGCATTTT.

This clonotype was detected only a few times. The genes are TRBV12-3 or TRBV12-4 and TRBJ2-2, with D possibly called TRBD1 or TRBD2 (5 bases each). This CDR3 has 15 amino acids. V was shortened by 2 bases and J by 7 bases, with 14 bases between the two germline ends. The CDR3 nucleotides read TGTGCCAGCAGTTTATTGGGACGTCAAATCGGGGAGCTGTTTTTT. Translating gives CASSLLGRQIGELFF.

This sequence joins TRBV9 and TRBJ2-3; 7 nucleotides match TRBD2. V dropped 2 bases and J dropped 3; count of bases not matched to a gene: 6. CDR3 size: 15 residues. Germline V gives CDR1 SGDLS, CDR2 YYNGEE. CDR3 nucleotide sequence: TGTGCCAGCAGCGTTTCGGGAGGTGAAACAGATACGCAGTATTTT. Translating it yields CASSVSGGETDTQYF.

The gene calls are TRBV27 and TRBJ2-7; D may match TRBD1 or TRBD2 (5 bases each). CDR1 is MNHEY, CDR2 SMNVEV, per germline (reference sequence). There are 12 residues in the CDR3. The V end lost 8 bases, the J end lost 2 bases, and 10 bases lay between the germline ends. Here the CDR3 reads CASGGIAYEQYF. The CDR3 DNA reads TGTGCCAGCGGGGGAATTGCCTACGAGCAGTACTTC.

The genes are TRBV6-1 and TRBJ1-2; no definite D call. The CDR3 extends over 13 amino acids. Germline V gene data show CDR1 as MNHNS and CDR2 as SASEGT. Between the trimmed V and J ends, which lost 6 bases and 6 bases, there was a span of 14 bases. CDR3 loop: CASREDGYHGYTF. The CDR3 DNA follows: TGTGCCAGCAGAGAGGACGGATATCATGGCTACACCTTC.

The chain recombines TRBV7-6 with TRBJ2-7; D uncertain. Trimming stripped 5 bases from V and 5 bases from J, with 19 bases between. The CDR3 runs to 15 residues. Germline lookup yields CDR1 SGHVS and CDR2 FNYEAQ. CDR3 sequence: CASSLHPDRWDEQYF. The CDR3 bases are TGTGCCAGCAGCCTCCATCCGGACCGCTGGGACGAGCAGTACTTC.

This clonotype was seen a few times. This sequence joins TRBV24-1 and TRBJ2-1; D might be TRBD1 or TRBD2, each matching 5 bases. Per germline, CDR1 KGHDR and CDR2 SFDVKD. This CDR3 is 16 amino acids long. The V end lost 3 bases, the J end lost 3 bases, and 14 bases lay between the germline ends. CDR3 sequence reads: CATSDAGAEDYNEQFF. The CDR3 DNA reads TGTGCCACCAGTGATGCCGGGGCCGAAGACTACAATGAGCAGTTCTTC.

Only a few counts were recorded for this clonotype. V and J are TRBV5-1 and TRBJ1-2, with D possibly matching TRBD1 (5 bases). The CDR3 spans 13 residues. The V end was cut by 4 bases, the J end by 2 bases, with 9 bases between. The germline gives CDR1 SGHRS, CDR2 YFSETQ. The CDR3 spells CASSRGENYGYTF. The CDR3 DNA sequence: TGCGCCAGCAGCCGAGGGGAGAACTATGGCTACACCTTC.

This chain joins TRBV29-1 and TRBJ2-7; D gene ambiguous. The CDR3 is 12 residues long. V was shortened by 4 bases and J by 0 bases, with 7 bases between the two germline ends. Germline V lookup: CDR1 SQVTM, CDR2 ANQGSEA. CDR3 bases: TGCAGCGTTGTAATGGCCTCCTACGAGCAGTACTTC. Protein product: CSVVMASYEQYF.

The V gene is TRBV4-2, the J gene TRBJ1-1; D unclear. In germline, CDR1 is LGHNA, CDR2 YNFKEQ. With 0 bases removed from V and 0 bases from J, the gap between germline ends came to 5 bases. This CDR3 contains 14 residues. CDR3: CASSQENMNTEAFF. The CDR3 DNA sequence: TGTGCCAGCAGCCAAGAGAACATGAACACTGAAGCTTTCTTT.